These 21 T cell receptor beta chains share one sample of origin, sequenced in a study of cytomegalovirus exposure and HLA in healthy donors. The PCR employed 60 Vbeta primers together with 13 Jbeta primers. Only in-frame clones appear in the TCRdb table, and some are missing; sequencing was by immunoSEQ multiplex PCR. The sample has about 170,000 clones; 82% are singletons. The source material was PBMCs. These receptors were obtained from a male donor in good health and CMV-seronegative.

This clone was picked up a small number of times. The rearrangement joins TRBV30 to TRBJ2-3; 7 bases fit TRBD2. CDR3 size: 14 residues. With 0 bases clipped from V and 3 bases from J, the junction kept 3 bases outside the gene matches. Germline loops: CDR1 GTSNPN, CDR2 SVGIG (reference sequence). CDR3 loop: CAWSVRAGTDTQYF. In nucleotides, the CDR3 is TGTGCCTGGAGTGTACGAGCGGGGACAGATACGCAGTATTTT.

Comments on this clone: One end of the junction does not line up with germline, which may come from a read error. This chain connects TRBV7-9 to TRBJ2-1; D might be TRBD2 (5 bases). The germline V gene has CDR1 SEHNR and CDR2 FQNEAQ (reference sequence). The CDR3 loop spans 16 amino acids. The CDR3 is CSSSIPGESLYNEQFF. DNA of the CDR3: TGTTCCAGCAGCATACCCGGGGAGAGTCTATACAATGAGCAGTTCTTC.

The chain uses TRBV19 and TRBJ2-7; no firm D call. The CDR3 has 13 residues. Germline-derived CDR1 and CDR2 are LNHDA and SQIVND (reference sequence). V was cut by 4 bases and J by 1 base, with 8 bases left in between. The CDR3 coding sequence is TGTGCCAGTAGTACCAGGATTTCCTACGAGCAGTACTTC. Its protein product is CASSTRISYEQYF.

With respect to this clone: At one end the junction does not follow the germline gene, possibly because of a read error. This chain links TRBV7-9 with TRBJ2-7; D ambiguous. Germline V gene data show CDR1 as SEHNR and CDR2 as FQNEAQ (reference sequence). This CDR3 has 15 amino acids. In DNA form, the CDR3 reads TGTTCCAGCAGCCCCAAGTCTGCCCTAGGCCACGAGCAGTACTTC. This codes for CSSSPKSALGHEQYF.

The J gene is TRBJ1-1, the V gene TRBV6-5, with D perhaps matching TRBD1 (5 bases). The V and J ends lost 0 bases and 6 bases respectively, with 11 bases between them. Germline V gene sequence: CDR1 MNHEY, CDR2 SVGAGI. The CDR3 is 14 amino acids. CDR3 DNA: TGTGCCAGCAGTTACTCCGGGGGAGTCGCTGAAGCTTTCTTT. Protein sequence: CASSYSGGVAEAFF.

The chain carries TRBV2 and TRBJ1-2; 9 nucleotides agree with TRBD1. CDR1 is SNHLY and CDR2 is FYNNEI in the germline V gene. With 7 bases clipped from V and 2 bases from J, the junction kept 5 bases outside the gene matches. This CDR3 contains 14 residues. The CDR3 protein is CASIYDRGNYGYTF. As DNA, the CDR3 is TGTGCCAGCATTTACGACAGGGGGAACTATGGCTACACCTTC.

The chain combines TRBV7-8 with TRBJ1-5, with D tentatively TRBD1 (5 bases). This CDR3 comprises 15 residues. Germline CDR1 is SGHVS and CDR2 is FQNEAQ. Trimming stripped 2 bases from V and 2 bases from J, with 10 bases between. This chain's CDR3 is CASSLLGGGNQPQHF. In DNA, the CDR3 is TGTGCCAGCAGCTTACTCGGAGGGGGCAATCAGCCCCAGCATTTT.

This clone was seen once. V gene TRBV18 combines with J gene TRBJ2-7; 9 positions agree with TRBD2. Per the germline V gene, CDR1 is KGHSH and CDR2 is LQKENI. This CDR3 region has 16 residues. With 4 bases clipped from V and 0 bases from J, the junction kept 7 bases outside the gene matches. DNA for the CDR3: TGTGCCAGCTCACTACTTAGCGGGGGAAGCTCCTACGAGCAGTACTTC. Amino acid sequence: CASSLLSGGSSYEQYF.

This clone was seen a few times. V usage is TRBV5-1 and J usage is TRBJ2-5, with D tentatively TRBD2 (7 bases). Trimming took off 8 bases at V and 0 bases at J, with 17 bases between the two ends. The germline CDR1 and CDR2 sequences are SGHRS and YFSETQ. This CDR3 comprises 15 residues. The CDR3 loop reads CASRGAAGYQETQYF. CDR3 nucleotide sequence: TGCGCCAGTCGGGGGGCCGCGGGGTACCAAGAGACCCAGTACTTC.

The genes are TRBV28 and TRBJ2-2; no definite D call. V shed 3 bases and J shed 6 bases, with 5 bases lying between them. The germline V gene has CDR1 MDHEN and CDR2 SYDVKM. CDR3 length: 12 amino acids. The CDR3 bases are TGTGCCAGCAGTTTTGGCTCCGGGGAGCTGTTTTTT. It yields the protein CASSFGSGELFF.

CDR3 DNA: TGTGCCATCAGTGAGTGGGGTACGGGGAATAATTCACCCCTCCACTTT. Translated, it gives CAISEWGTGNNSPLHF. The V call is TRBV10-3, the J call TRBJ1-6; no clear D. The CDR3 sequence is 16 residues long. CDR1 ENHRY and CDR2 SYGVKD come from the germline V gene. V gave up 1 base and J gave up 5 bases, with 12 bases separating them.

CDR3 in DNA: TGTGCCAGCAGTCAATCCACTGGTGGCTACACCTTC. As protein: CASSQSTGGYTF. The chain uses TRBV27 and TRBJ1-2, with D hard to call. The V end was cut by 5 bases, the J end by 7 bases, with 11 bases between. CDR3 length: 12 residues. Germline V lookup: CDR1 MNHEY, CDR2 SMNVEV (reference sequence).

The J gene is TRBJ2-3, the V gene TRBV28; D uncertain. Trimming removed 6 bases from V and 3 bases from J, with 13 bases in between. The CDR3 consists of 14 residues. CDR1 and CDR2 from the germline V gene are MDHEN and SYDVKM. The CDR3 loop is CASSSPPGTDTQYF. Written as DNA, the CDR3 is TGTGCCAGCAGCTCCCCCCCAGGAACAGATACGCAGTATTTT.

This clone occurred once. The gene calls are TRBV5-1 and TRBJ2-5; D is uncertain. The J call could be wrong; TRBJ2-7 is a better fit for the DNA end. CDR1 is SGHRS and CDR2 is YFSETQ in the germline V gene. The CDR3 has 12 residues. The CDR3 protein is CASSARLYEQYF. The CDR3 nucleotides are TGCGCCAGCAGCGCTAGGTTATACGAGCAGTACTTC.

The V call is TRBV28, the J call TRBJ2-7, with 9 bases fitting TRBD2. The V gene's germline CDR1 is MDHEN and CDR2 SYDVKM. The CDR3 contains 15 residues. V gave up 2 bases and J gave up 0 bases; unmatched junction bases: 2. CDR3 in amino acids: CASSLVSGSSYEQYF. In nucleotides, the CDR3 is TGTGCCAGCAGTTTAGTTAGCGGGAGCTCCTACGAGCAGTACTTC.

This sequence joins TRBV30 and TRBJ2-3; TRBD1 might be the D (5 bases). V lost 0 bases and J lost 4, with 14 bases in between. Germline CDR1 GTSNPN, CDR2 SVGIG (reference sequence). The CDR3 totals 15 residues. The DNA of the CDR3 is TGTGCCTGGAGTGTAGCCAGTCCAGGGTCAGATACGCAGTATTTT. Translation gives CAWSVASPGSDTQYF.

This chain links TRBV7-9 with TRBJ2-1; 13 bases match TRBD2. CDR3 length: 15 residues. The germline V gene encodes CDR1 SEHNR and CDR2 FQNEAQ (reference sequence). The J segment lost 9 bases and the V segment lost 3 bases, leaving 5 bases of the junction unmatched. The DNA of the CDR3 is TGTGCCAGCAGCTTTACTAGCGGGGGGGTGGTTGAGCAGTTCTTC. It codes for CASSFTSGGVVEQFF.

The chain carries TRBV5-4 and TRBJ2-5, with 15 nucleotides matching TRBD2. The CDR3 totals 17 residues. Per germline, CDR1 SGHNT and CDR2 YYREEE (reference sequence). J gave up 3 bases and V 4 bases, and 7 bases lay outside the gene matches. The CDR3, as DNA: TGTGCCAGCAGCCCCGGACTAGCGGGGGGGCCGGAAGAGACCCAGTACTTC. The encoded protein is CASSPGLAGGPEETQYF.

The CDR3 bases are TGTGCCAGCAGCTCGGGACTAGCGGGAGTTGAGACCCAGTACTTC. This codes for CASSSGLAGVETQYF. J is TRBJ2-5 and V is TRBV7-3, with TRBD2 identical over 14 bases. V lost 4 bases to trimming and J lost 5 bases; unmatched junction nucleotides: 3. CDR3 length equals 15 residues. Germline assignment: CDR1 SGHTA and CDR2 FQGTGA.

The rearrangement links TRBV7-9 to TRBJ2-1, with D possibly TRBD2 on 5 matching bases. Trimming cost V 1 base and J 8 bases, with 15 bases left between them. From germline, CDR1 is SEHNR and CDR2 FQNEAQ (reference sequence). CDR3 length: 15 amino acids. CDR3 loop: CASSLVSGVSHEQFF. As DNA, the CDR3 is TGTGCCAGCAGCTTAGTCTCCGGGGTTTCCCATGAGCAGTTCTTC.

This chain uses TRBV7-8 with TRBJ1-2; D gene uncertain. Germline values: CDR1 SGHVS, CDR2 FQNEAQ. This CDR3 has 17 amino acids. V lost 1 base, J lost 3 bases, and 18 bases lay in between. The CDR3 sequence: CASSLEYPGFSDYGYTF. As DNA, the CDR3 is TGTGCCAGCAGCTTAGAATATCCCGGGTTTTCTGACTATGGCTACACCTTC.